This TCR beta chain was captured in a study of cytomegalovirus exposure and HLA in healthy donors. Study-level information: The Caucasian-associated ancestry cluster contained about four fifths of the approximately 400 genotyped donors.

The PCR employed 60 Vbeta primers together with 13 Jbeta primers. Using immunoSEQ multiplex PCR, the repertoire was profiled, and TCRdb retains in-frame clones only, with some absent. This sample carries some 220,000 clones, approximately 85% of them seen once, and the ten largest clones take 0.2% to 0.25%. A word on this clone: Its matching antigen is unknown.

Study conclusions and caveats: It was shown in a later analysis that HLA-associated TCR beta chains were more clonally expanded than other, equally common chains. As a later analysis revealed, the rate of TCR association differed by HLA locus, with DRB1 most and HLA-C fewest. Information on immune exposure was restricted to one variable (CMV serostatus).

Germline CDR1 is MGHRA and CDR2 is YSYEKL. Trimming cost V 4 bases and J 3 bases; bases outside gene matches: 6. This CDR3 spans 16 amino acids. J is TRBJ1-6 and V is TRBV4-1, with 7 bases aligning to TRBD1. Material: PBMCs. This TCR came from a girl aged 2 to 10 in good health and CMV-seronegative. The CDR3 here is CASSLQGNGYNSPLHF. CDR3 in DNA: TGCGCCAGCAGCCTACAGGGGAACGGCTATAATTCACCCCTCCACTTT.